The entry that follows covers one TCR beta chain sequence. Its specificity is unknown. One end of the junction fails to match germline, which may point to a read error. Within the sample, other DNA sequences also encode this same CDR3. The sequencing template was cDNA reverse transcribed from extracted RNA. Measured with immunoSEQ multiplex PCR; TCRdb has only the in-frame clones, and not every one. The sample carries roughly 150,000 clones, less than 65% recorded once. The data belong to a study of CD8+ T cells in alopecia areata. Study observations and caveats: It was less clear whether patients shared TCRs than it was in mice, possibly because of HLA.

This receptor was obtained from a human donor in good health. The specimen sequenced was CD8+ T cells sorted from blood.

CDR3 loop: CSVTPGVNTEAFF. In DNA form, the CDR3 reads TGCAGCGTAACCCCCGGGGTGAACACCGAAGCTTTCTTT. The chain combines TRBV29-1 with TRBJ1-1; D gene ambiguous. The length of the CDR3 is 13 residues. Germline CDR1 SQVTM, CDR2 ANQGSEA.